This paragraph reports one T cell receptor (beta chain). Its antigen is not identified. cDNA came from about 0.46 to 1 ug RNA primed by random hexamers. immunoSEQ multiplex PCR amplified TCR beta CDR3 across 54 Vbeta, 13 Jbeta. TCRdb reprocessed the immunoSEQ multiplex PCR reads with MiXCR, giving one entry per CDR3 protein. The sample has 200,000 or so distinct CDR3 sequences, around nine tenths seen once; the top ten hold over 0.1%. The CDR3 length is 15 residues. With 4 bases removed from V and 2 bases from J, the gap between germline ends came to 12 bases. The germline V gene encodes CDR1 SGHNT and CDR2 YYREEE (reference sequence). The patients who served as multiple sclerosis controls were treatment-naive and had stable or active relapsing-remitting disease that fulfilled the revised McDonald criteria. Bulk CD8+ and CD4+ cells came from magnetic negative isolation; CD8+ TEMRA by FACS. The data originate from a study of CD8 T cells in Susac syndrome. Study observations and caveats: The TCR sequencing and HLA analysis in the study involved a relatively small number of individuals, as the study acknowledged.

The chain is built from TRBV5-4 and TRBJ2-2, with unresolved D. This sequence was found in a human donor with multiple sclerosis. The sample comprised CD8+ T cells from PBMCs. The CDR3 nucleotides are TGTGCCAGCAGCCGCGCCGGGTTAAACACCGGGGAGCTGTTTTTT. Protein: CASSRAGLNTGELFF.